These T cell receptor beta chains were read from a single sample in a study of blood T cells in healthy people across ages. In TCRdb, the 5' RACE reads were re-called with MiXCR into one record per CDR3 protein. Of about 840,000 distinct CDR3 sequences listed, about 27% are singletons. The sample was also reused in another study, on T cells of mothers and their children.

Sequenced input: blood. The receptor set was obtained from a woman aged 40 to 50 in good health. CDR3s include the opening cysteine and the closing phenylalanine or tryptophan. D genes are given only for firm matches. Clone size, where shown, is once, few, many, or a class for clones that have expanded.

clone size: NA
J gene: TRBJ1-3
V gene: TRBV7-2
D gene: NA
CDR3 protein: CASSLARGNTIYF
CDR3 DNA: TGTGCCAGCAGCTTAGCTCGGGGAAACACCATATATTTT

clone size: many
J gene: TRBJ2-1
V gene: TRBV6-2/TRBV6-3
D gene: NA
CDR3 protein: CASPPAPGLRSYNEQFF
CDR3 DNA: TGTGCCAGCCCACCGGCTCCGGGTCTCCGTTCATACAATGAGCAGTTCTTC

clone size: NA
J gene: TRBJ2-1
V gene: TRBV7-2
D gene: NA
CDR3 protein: CASSLAFSETLHRRFF
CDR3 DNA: TGTGCCAGCAGCTTAGCGTTTAGTGAGACACTCCACAGGAGGTTCTTC

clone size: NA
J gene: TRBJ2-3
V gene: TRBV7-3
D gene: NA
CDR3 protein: CASSPTGGATDTQYF
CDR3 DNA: TGTGCCAGCAGCCCCACCGGCGGGGCCACAGATACGCAGTATTTT

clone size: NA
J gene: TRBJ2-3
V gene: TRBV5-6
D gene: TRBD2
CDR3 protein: CASSLVGLAGGPRRTDTQYF
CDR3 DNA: TGTGCCAGCAGCTTGGTTGGGCTAGCGGGGGGGCCCCGAAGGACAGATACGCAGTATTTT

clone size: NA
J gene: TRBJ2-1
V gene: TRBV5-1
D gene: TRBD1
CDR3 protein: CASSLQGDGEQFF
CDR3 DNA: TGCGCCAGCAGCCTACAGGGGGACGGTGAGCAGTTCTTC

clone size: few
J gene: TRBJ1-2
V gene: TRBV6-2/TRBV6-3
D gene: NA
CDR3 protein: CAGLEDGNYGYTF
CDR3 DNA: TGTGCCGGCCTCGAGGACGGGAACTATGGCTACACCTTC

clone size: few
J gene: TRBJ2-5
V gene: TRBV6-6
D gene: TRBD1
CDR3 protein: CASTLTGAGETQYF
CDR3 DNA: TGTGCCAGCACCCTGACAGGGGCGGGAGAGACCCAGTACTTC

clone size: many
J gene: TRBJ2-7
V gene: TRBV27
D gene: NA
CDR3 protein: CASSFLGTEQYF
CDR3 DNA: TGTGCCAGCAGTTTCCTCGGGACCGAGCAGTACTTC

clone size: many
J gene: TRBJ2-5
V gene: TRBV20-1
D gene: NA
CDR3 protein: CSARSRETQYF
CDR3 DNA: TGCAGTGCTAGATCCCGAGAGACCCAGTACTTC

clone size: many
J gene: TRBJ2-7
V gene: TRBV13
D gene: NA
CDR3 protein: CASSLAGRQAYEQYF
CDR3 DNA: TGTGCCAGCAGCTTAGCGGGGCGCCAAGCCTACGAGCAGTACTTC

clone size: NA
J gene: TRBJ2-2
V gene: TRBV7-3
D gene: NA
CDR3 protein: CASSSQGDTYTGELFF
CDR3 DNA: TGTGCCAGCAGCTCCCAAGGGGATACTTACACCGGGGAGCTGTTTTTT

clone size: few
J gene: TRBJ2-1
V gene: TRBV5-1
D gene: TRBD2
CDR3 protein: CASSLVFAGVTYNEQFF
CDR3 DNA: TGCGCCAGCAGCTTGGTGTTCGCGGGGGTCACCTACAATGAGCAGTTCTTC

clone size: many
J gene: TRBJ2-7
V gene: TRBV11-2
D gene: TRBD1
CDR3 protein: CASSSEGAGWYEQYF
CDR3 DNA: TGTGCCAGCAGCTCCGAGGGGGCAGGGTGGTACGAGCAGTACTTC

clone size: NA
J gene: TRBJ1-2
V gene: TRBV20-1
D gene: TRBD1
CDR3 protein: CSAHLDRDYDYTF
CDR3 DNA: TGCAGTGCTCACCTGGACAGGGACTATGACTACACCTTC

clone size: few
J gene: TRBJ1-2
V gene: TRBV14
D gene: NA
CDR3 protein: CASSQDSGGTLNYGYTF
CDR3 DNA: TGTGCCAGCAGCCAAGATTCCGGGGGGACCCTTAACTATGGCTACACCTTC

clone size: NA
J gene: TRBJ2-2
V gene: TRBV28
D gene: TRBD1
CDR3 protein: CASKGSAGQGATGELFF
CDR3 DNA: TGTGCCAGCAAGGGCTCAGCGGGACAGGGAGCCACCGGGGAGCTGTTTTTT

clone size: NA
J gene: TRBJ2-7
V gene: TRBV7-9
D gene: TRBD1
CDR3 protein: CASSLTWTGGNHEQYF
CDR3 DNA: TGTGCCAGCAGCCTGACCTGGACAGGGGGAAATCACGAGCAGTACTTC

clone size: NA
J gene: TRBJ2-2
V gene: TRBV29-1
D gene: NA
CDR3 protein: CSVGRGKGTGELFF
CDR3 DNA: TGCAGCGTTGGTAGGGGGAAGGGCACCGGGGAGCTGTTTTTT

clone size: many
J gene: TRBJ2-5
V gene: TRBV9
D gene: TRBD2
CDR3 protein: CASSGISGGVQETQYF
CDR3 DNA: TGTGCCAGCAGCGGAATAAGCGGGGGGGTCCAAGAGACCCAGTACTTC

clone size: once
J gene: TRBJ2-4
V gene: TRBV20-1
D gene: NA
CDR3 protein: CSASLAKNIQYF
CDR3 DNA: TGCAGTGCTAGTCTGGCCAAAAACATTCAGTACTTC

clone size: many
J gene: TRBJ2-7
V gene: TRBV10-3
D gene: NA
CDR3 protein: CAISDDLSTRIYEQYF
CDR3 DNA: TGTGCCATCAGTGATGATCTGTCGACACGGATCTACGAGCAGTACTTC

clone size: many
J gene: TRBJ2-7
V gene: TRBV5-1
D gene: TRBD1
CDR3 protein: CASSLGTGGIYEQYF
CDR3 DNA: TGCGCCAGCAGCTTGGGTACAGGGGGCATCTACGAGCAGTACTTC

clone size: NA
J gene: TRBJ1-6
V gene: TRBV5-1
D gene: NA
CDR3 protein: CASSLQGQANSPLHF
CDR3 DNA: TGCGCCAGCAGCCTCCAGGGGCAGGCGAATTCACCCCTCCACTTT

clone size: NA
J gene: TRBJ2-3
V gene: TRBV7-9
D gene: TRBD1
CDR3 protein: CASSPRQGFRADTQYF
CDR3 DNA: TGTGCCAGCAGCCCAAGACAGGGATTTCGTGCAGATACGCAGTATTTT

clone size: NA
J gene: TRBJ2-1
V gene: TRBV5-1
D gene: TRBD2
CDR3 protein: CASTYIAGGINEQFF
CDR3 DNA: TGCGCCAGCACCTACATAGCGGGGGGAATCAATGAGCAGTTCTTC

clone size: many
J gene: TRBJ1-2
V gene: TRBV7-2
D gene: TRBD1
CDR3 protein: CASSLVRGDSGYTF
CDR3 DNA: TGTGCCAGCAGCTTAGTTAGGGGGGACAGCGGCTACACCTTC

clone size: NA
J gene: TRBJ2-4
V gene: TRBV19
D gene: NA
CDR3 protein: CASSSIQDLAKNIQYF
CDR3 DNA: TGTGCCAGTAGTAGTATACAGGATCTAGCCAAAAACATTCAGTACTTC

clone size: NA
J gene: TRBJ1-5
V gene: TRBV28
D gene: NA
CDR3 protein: CASLVRGGNQPQHF
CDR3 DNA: TGTGCCAGCCTCGTGAGGGGTGGCAATCAGCCCCAGCATTTT